One and the same sample provided the 21 T cell receptor beta chains below, sequenced in a study of T cells in Graves' hyperthyroidism and ophthalmopathy. Template material for amplifying TCR beta CDR3 regions consisted of RNA transcripts. The TCR CDR3 was amplified in a first-round RT-PCR using the HTBI primer set. TCRdb reprocessed the multiplex PCR reads via MiXCR and lists one record per CDR3 protein. The table lists hundreds of thousands of distinct CDR3 sequences, about 45% of them singletons. Material for sequencing was peripheral blood or thyroid tissue (not recorded which). The receptor source for this set is an adult man with Graves' disease, either hyperthyroidism or ophthalmopathy (not recorded which).

The chain is built from TRBV2 and TRBJ1-1; D gene ambiguous. There are 11 residues in the CDR3. Trimming removed 2 bases at V and 5 bases at J, with 3 bases between. The germline gives CDR1 SNHLY, CDR2 FYNNEI. The CDR3 reads CASSEQTEAFF. CDR3 bases: TGTGCCAGCAGTGAACAAACTGAAGCTTTCTTT.

This clonotype was counted only a few times. The chain links TRBV19 to TRBJ2-2; the match to TRBD1 covers 12 bases. The CDR3 runs 13 residues. Germline V gives CDR1 LNHDA, CDR2 SQIVND (reference sequence). V lost 11 bases to trimming and J lost 7 bases; unmatched junction nucleotides: 5. CDR3 in DNA: TGTGCCGGAGGGACAGGGGGCAACGGGGAGCTGTTTTTT. It encodes CAGGTGGNGELFF.

This clonotype was picked up many times. This chain joins TRBV11-1 and TRBJ2-2; 10 nucleotides line up with TRBD1. This CDR3 has 14 residues. Germline lookup yields CDR1 SGHAT and CDR2 FQDESV (reference sequence). V dropped 5 bases and J dropped 4; count of bases not matched to a gene: 1. In DNA, the CDR3 is TGTGCCAGCAGCCGGGACAGGGGCACCGGGGAGCTGTTTTTT. It specifies CASSRDRGTGELFF.

The rearrangement joins TRBV29-1 to TRBJ1-1, with D unclear. Germline values: CDR1 SQVTM, CDR2 ANQGSEA. The CDR3 extends over 13 amino acids. Trimming took 2 bases from V and 0 from J, leaving 7 bases between them. Written as DNA, the CDR3 is TGCAGCGTTGAACCGGGGATGAACACTGAAGCTTTCTTT. It yields the protein CSVEPGMNTEAFF.

With regard to this clonotype: A much larger clone differs from this one at a single base, so this may be a read error. CDR3 DNA: TGCAGCGTTGAAGGAGGGACCCGGAACGCTGAAGCTTTCTTT. Amino acid sequence: CSVEGGTRNAEAFF. J is TRBJ1-1 and V is TRBV29-1; D might be TRBD1 (5 bases). The V gene's germline CDR1 is SQVTM and CDR2 ANQGSEA. The CDR3 is made up of 14 amino acids.

This clonotype was detected only once. J is TRBJ1-3 and V is TRBV10-1; no definite D call. The CDR3 covers 16 residues. The germline V gene encodes CDR1 WNHNN and CDR2 SYGVQD (reference sequence). The V gene lost 0 bases and the J gene lost 0 bases, with 9 bases spanning the gap. The CDR3 DNA is TGCGCCAGCAGTGAGTCCCGGGCTTTCTCTGGAAACACCATATATTTT. Translation: CASSESRAFSGNTIYF.

This clonotype was recorded a few times. CDR3 DNA sequence: TGTGCCAGCAGCTTGATGGCAGAAAGGTTGAACACTGAAGCTTTCTTT. This sequence encodes CASSLMAERLNTEAFF. V is TRBV7-9 and J is TRBJ1-1; D uncertain. CDR3 size: 16 residues. From germline, CDR1 is SEHNR and CDR2 FQNEAQ (reference sequence). V lost 3 bases and J 0 bases, leaving 14 bases between the germline ends.

This clonotype was picked up a small number of times. The J gene is TRBJ2-7, the V gene TRBV11-2; D gene unclear. The CDR3 has 16 residues. With 5 bases removed from V and 1 base from J, the gap between germline ends came to 18 bases. Looked up from germline, CDR1 is SGHAT and CDR2 is FQNNGV. The CDR3 DNA is TGTGCCAGCAGCCCAGTTGGTAGCCGGGCATCCTACGAGCAGTACTTC. Translation gives CASSPVGSRASYEQYF.

In this sample, this clonotype turned up many times. This chain connects TRBV10-3 to TRBJ1-2; D is ambiguous. This CDR3 has 15 residues. The germline gives CDR1 ENHRY, CDR2 SYGVKD. V dropped 0 bases and J dropped 2 bases, with 10 bases sitting between them. Here the CDR3 reads CAISESRVVNYGYTF. In DNA form, the CDR3 reads TGTGCCATCAGTGAGTCGCGGGTTGTCAACTATGGCTACACCTTC.

The chain joins TRBV12-3 or TRBV12-4 to TRBJ1-1, with 7 bases aligning to TRBD1. V was clipped by 1 base and J by 3 bases; unmatched bases: 2. This CDR3 spans 14 amino acids. The CDR3 region is CASSLGGTDTEAFF. As DNA, the CDR3 is TGTGCCAGCAGTTTAGGAGGGACAGACACTGAAGCTTTCTTT.

This clonotype was counted ten times or more. The V call is TRBV14, the J call TRBJ2-5; TRBD2 agrees at 14 bases. CDR1 and CDR2 (germline): SGHDN, FVKESK. The CDR3 loop spans 16 amino acids. Trimming took 1 base from V and 3 from J; bases not matched to a gene: 1. DNA of the CDR3: TGTGCCAGCAGCCAAGGGGGACTAGCGGGAGAAGAGACCCAGTACTTC. As protein: CASSQGGLAGEETQYF.

In this sample, this clonotype turned up many times. This sequence joins TRBV24-1 and TRBJ2-2; a possible D gene is TRBD2 (5 bases). Between the trimmed V and J ends, which lost 6 bases and 5 bases, there was a span of 9 bases. Germline V gene data show CDR1 as KGHDR and CDR2 as SFDVKD. The length of the CDR3 is 13 residues. The CDR3 nucleotides are TGTGCCACCAGTTTCGAGGGAACCGGGGAGCTGTTTTTT. Its translation: CATSFEGTGELFF.

This clonotype was observed at least ten times. The rearrangement joins TRBV24-1 to TRBJ2-6, with D perhaps TRBD1 (5 bases). The V gene's germline CDR1 is KGHDR and CDR2 SFDVKD. V was pared by 7 bases and J by 3 bases, with 12 bases between. CDR3 length equals 15 residues. CDR3 sequence: CATSDAGYGANVLTF. The CDR3 nucleotides read TGTGCCACCAGCGACGCAGGGTATGGGGCCAACGTCCTGACTTTC.

The chain carries TRBV9 and TRBJ2-2, with 10 nucleotides matching TRBD2. Trimming cost V 2 bases and J 5 bases; bases outside gene matches: 18. Germline V CDR1 and CDR2: SGDLS, YYNGEE. The CDR3 is 20 residues long. The CDR3 DNA follows: TGTGCCAGCAGCGTTAGTGAGACAGGCATACTAGCGGGGATTACCGGGGAGCTGTTTTTT. Translation: CASSVSETGILAGITGELFF.

Worth noting for this clonotype: The junction departs from germline at one end; a sequencing error may be responsible. The rearrangement joins TRBV10-3 to TRBJ1-2, with D hard to call. Germline values: CDR1 ENHRY, CDR2 SYGVKD. The CDR3 length is 14 residues. The CDR3 coding sequence is TGTGCCATCACCCTGGACCCGGGGATCTATCGCTACACCTTC. Its protein is CAITLDPGIYRYTF.

In this sample, this clonotype turned up a few times. The chain couples TRBV25-1 to TRBJ2-3; D is tentatively TRBD1 or TRBD2 (6 bases each). Germline V gene lookup returns CDR1 MGHDK and CDR2 SYGVNS. There are 16 residues in the CDR3. V was cut by 1 base and J by 5 bases, with 16 bases left in between. CDR3 coding DNA: TGTGCCAGCAGTGAATCGGGGGCCTCCAAAGGAGATACGCAGTATTTT. Protein product: CASSESGASKGDTQYF.

The rearrangement joins TRBV25-1 to TRBJ1-6, with a possible D match to TRBD1 (6 bases). The germline V gene has CDR1 MGHDK and CDR2 SYGVNS. Trimming removed 0 bases at V and 10 bases at J, with 16 bases between. This CDR3 region has 16 residues. The CDR3 sequence: CASSEYGQGLGSPLHF. CDR3 DNA: TGTGCCAGCAGTGAATATGGGCAGGGGCTGGGATCACCCCTCCACTTT.

This clonotype was seen ten or more times. The chain recombines TRBV9 with TRBJ1-4, with D unresolved. V lost 4 bases, J lost 8 bases, and 12 bases lay in between. The CDR3 covers 13 residues. Germline CDR1 and CDR2: SGDLS and YYNGEE. The CDR3 loop is CASSPAADEKLFF. The DNA of the CDR3 is TGTGCCAGCAGCCCCGCCGCGGACGAAAAACTGTTTTTT.

This chain uses TRBV10-3 with TRBJ2-7; D is tentatively TRBD1 or TRBD2 (5 bases each). The V end lost 6 bases, the J end lost 2 bases, and 14 bases lay between the germline ends. CDR3 size: 14 residues. CDR1 is ENHRY, CDR2 SYGVKD, per germline. DNA for the CDR3: TGTGCCATCAGATCCGGGACGGCCACCTACGAGCAGTACTTC. Its translation: CAIRSGTATYEQYF.

This clonotype came up a few times. The V gene is TRBV20-1, the J gene TRBJ1-1, with D uncertain. This CDR3 contains 13 residues. Deletions cut 6 bases from V and 0 bases from J, with 11 bases between. Germline CDR1 DFQATT, CDR2 SNEGSKA (reference sequence). The CDR3 loop reads CSAFRGMNTEAFF. The CDR3 DNA sequence: TGCAGTGCGTTCAGAGGCATGAACACTGAAGCTTTCTTT.

This clonotype has just one count. The junction and the germline gene differ at one end; a read error may be behind it. This chain uses TRBV7-2 with TRBJ2-6; D not resolved. This CDR3 spans 15 amino acids. Germline V gene lookup returns CDR1 SGHTA and CDR2 FQGNSA. The CDR3, as DNA: TGTGCCAGCAGCCAAGAACTCTCTGGGGACAACGTCCTGACTTTC. Protein product: CASSQELSGDNVLTF.